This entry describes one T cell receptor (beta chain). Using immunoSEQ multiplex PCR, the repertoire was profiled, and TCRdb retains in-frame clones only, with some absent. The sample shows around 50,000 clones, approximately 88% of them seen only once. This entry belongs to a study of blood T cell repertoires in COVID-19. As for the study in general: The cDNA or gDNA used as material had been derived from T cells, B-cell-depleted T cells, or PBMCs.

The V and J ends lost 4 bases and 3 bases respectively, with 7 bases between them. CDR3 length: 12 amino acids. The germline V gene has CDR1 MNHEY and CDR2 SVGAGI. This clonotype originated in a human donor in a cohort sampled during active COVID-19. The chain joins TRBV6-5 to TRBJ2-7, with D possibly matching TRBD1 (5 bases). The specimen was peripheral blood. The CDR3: CASSLTGYEQYF. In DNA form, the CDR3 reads TGTGCCAGCAGTTTAACAGGCTACGAGCAGTACTTC.